Below, 28 T cell receptor beta chains from the same sample are listed, as sequenced in a study of shared clonotypes between healthy human individuals (TCRdb year 2020). For the CD8 naive samples, CD45RO-negative cells were positively selected for CCR7, yielding a CD45RA+CCR7+ population from which TemRA cells were excluded. Library preparation used the immunoSEQ multiplex PCR assay. Held by TCRdb, this immuneACCESS table contains in-frame sequences only and omits some clones. Under half of the omission traces to an unresolved V gene where checked; the cause of the rest is unknown. The table for this sample lists about 1.9 million clones; roughly 93% of them were counted only once. The ten largest account for 1.5% to 2% of the sample. The sequencing sample was made of naive CD8+ T cells from PBMCs. The sample's cell subset or site label, decoded: CD45RA+CCR7+. These receptor sequences come from a young man in good health. Some clones in this sample may be carry-over from other donors' samples.

This sequence joins TRBV19 and TRBJ2-7, with D unresolved. V lost 1 base to trimming and J lost 1 base, with 8 bases between them. This CDR3 spans 14 amino acids. Germline CDR1 and CDR2: LNHDA and SQIVND (reference sequence). The CDR3 coding sequence is TGTGCCAGTAGTATAGTTTATGGTTCCTACGAGCAGTACTTC. This gives the protein CASSIVYGSYEQYF.

The rearrangement joins TRBV7-9 to TRBJ2-5; D is undetermined. In germline, CDR1 is SEHNR, CDR2 FQNEAQ (reference sequence). Trimming cost V 3 bases and J 5 bases, with 13 bases left between them. The CDR3 has 14 amino acids. The CDR3, as DNA: TGTGCCAGCAGCTTCCCGGGTCCTCGGGAGACCCAGTACTTC. Residues: CASSFPGPRETQYF.

This clone has a single count. The J gene is TRBJ2-1, the V gene TRBV5-4, with 10 bases that match TRBD2. V dropped 4 bases and J dropped 3; count of bases not matched to a gene: 4. From germline, CDR1 is SGHNT and CDR2 YYREEE (reference sequence). The CDR3 covers 15 residues. Written as DNA, the CDR3 is TGTGCCAGCAGCCCCGGGACTAGCGTCTACAATGAGCAGTTCTTC. Its protein is CASSPGTSVYNEQFF. Using reference TRBV5-4 and TRBJ2-1 for the parts outside the CDR3, the full variable domain is ETGVTQSPTHLIKTRGQQVTLRCSSQSGHNTVSWYQQALGQGPQFIFQYYREEENGRGNFPPRFSGLQFPNYSSELNVNALELDDSALYLCASSPGTSVYNEQFFGPGTRLTVL.

On this clone: Distinct nucleotide sequences in the sample also encode this CDR3. The rearrangement joins TRBV9 to TRBJ2-7, with 8 bases aligning to TRBD1. CDR1 SGDLS and CDR2 YYNGEE come from the germline V gene. With V trimmed by 4 bases and J by 3 bases, 9 bases remained unmatched. This CDR3 contains 15 residues. In DNA form, the CDR3 reads TGTGCCAGCAGCCCCTCCGGGACAGGCGGCTACGAGCAGTACTTC. This translates into CASSPSGTGGYEQYF.

The V gene is TRBV25-1, the J gene TRBJ2-7, with a weak D call TRBD1 (5 bases). CDR1 and CDR2 from the germline V gene are MGHDK and SYGVNS. V was cut by 6 bases and J by 1 base, with 10 bases left in between. This CDR3 region has 13 residues. CDR3: CASSPGRSYEQYF. For the CDR3, the DNA is TGTGCCAGCAGCCCAGGGCGATCCTACGAGCAGTACTTC.

V is TRBV2 and J is TRBJ1-2, with a possible D match to TRBD1 (6 bases). The CDR3 consists of 13 residues. Between the trimmed V and J ends, which lost 7 bases and 8 bases, there was a span of 17 bases. Germline V CDR1 and CDR2: SNHLY, FYNNEI. In nucleotides, the CDR3 is TGTGCCAGCACTTCAGCCAGGGGATACGGCTACACCTTC. As protein: CASTSARGYGYTF. Together with reference TRBV2 and TRBJ1-2, the CDR3 gives the full variable domain: EPEVTQTPSHQVTQMGQEVILRCVPISNHLYFYWYRQILGQKVEFLVSFYNNEISEKSEIFDDQFSVERPDGSNFTLKIRSTKLEDSAMYFCASTSARGYGYTFGSGTRLTVV.

This clone has just a few counts. The genes are TRBV6-5 and TRBJ1-1, with 8 bases lining up with TRBD1. Germline CDR1 is MNHEY and CDR2 is SVGAGI. Trimming at V came to 4 bases and at J to 5 bases, leaving 3 bases not matched to a gene. The CDR3 is 13 amino acids. The DNA for the CDR3 is TGTGCCAGCAGTTCCACAGGGGGAACTGAAGCTTTCTTT. Amino acid sequence: CASSSTGGTEAFF.

This sequence joins TRBV27 and TRBJ1-4, with 9 nucleotides matching TRBD1. CDR3 length equals 14 residues. The V and J ends lost 8 bases and 8 bases, in that order; junction bases with no gene match: 9. CDR1 is MNHEY, CDR2 SMNVEV, per germline (reference sequence). The CDR3 sequence is CASGYRGPEEKLFF. In nucleotides, the CDR3 is TGTGCCAGCGGTTACAGGGGGCCTGAGGAAAAACTGTTTTTT. Using reference TRBV27 and TRBJ1-4 for the parts outside the CDR3, the full variable domain is EAQVTQNPRYLITVTGKKLTVTCSQNMNHEYMSWYRQDPGLGLRQIYYSMNVEVTDKGDVPEGYKVSRKEKRNFPLILESPSPNQTSLYFCASGYRGPEEKLFFGSGTQLSVL.

This chain joins TRBV6-5 and TRBJ2-2; 7 positions match TRBD1. Germline trimming cut 2 bases from V and 8 bases from J; bases unmatched to any gene: 5. The CDR3 runs 14 residues. Germline lookup yields CDR1 MNHEY and CDR2 SVGAGI. CDR3 sequence reads: CASSYGRGRGELFF. DNA for the CDR3: TGTGCCAGCAGTTACGGCAGGGGGAGAGGGGAGCTGTTTTTT.

This chain connects TRBV5-6 to TRBJ1-1; 8 bases are shared with TRBD1. The V gene's germline CDR1 is SGHDT and CDR2 YYEEEE. The CDR3 loop spans 17 amino acids. With 4 bases clipped from V and 0 bases from J, the junction kept 11 bases outside the gene matches. CDR3 residues: CASSSRTGMIMNTEAFF. Here the CDR3 DNA reads TGTGCCAGCAGCAGCCGGACAGGGATGATCATGAACACTGAAGCTTTCTTT.

V usage is TRBV5-1 and J usage is TRBJ1-1; maybe TRBD1 (5 bases). Per germline, CDR1 SGHRS and CDR2 YFSETQ. The CDR3 contains 17 residues. V was shortened by 3 bases and J by 2 bases, with 20 bases between the two germline ends. CDR3 region: CASSSVGASIRNTEAFF. CDR3 coding DNA: TGCGCCAGCAGCTCAGTAGGGGCCTCAATCCGAAACACTGAAGCTTTCTTT.

The V and J genes are TRBV25-1 and TRBJ2-3; unclear D gene. Between the trimmed V and J ends, which lost 2 bases and 4 bases, there was a span of 16 bases. Germline assignment: CDR1 MGHDK and CDR2 SYGVNS. The CDR3 runs 16 residues. The CDR3 bases are TGTGCCAGCAGTGAAGCTTTGGACCTCGTAGCAGATACGCAGTATTTT. Translating it yields CASSEALDLVADTQYF.

This chain connects TRBV15 to TRBJ2-7; D assignment may be TRBD1 or TRBD2 (5 bases each). The ends were cut back, 1 base at V and 6 bases at J, with 10 bases in the middle. The CDR3 loop spans 13 amino acids. Germline V CDR1 and CDR2: LNHNV, YYDKDF (reference sequence). Here the CDR3 reads CATSRGGVGEQYF. CDR3 nucleotide sequence: TGTGCCACCAGCAGAGGAGGGGTGGGCGAGCAGTACTTC.

Points on this clone: Other DNA sequences in the sample encode the same CDR3. The CDR3 sequence: CASSIGGEQYF. DNA for the CDR3: TGTGCCAGTAGTATCGGTGGCGAGCAGTACTTC. The rearrangement joins TRBV19 to TRBJ2-7; D is uncertain. Germline V CDR1 and CDR2: LNHDA, SQIVND (reference sequence). Trimming shortened V by 3 bases and J by 6 bases, and 6 bases separated the two germline ends. There are 11 residues in the CDR3.

This clone was observed once. The chain recombines TRBV7-2 with TRBJ2-2; no clear D gene. V lost 6 bases and J 6 bases, leaving 11 bases between the germline ends. The CDR3 has 13 amino acids. Germline CDR1 is SGHTA and CDR2 is FQGNSA. CDR3 sequence reads: CASSFSRAGELFF. In DNA form, the CDR3 reads TGTGCCAGCAGTTTTAGTCGGGCCGGGGAGCTGTTTTTT.

The chain recombines TRBV27 with TRBJ2-7; D is possibly TRBD1 (6 bases). Trimming removed 5 bases at V and 5 bases at J, with 31 bases between. Germline V CDR1 and CDR2: MNHEY, SMNVEV (reference sequence). The CDR3 length is 19 residues. CDR3 residues: CASSKTTGTFSSPIHEQYF. The CDR3 DNA sequence: TGTGCCAGCAGTAAAACCACCGGGACATTCAGCTCGCCCATCCACGAGCAGTACTTC.

J is TRBJ1-1 and V is TRBV2, with 7 bases fitting TRBD1. The germline V gene has CDR1 SNHLY and CDR2 FYNNEI. Trimming at V came to 7 bases and at J to 2 bases, leaving 7 bases not matched to a gene. The CDR3 is 14 residues long. The CDR3 protein is CASIMDRSNTEAFF. Here the CDR3 DNA reads TGTGCCAGCATTATGGACAGGTCCAACACTGAAGCTTTCTTT.

V usage is TRBV27 and J usage is TRBJ2-1, with TRBD2 identical over 7 bases. Germline CDR1 and CDR2: MNHEY and SMNVEV (reference sequence). This CDR3 is 16 amino acids long. The V gene end was trimmed by 4 bases and the J gene end by 1 base; junction bases not matched to a gene: 7. The CDR3 region has the DNA TGTGCCAGCAGTTGGGGGGGAATCGGGTCCTACAATGAGCAGTTCTTC. As protein: CASSWGGIGSYNEQFF.

This chain connects TRBV4-1 to TRBJ1-2; perhaps TRBD1 as D (5 bases). This CDR3 is built from 15 residues. Trimming pared 1 base from V and 7 bases from J, leaving 16 bases between. Germline V gene data show CDR1 as MGHRA and CDR2 as YSYEKL. CDR3 region: CASSQGGQAGGGYTF. CDR3 nucleotide sequence: TGCGCCAGCAGCCAAGGGGGCCAGGCTGGGGGTGGCTACACCTTC.

This rearrangement joins TRBV4-1 to TRBJ2-2; 7 bases agree with TRBD2. The V and J ends lost 1 base and 2 bases, in that order; junction bases with no gene match: 4. Germline CDR1 reads MGHRA; CDR2 reads YSYEKL. This CDR3 has 16 residues. CDR3 DNA sequence: TGCGCCAGCAGCCAAGTTCAGCGGGAAAACACCGGGGAGCTGTTTTTT. It translates to CASSQVQRENTGELFF.

The chain combines TRBV9 with TRBJ2-7; D may be TRBD2 (5 bases). V shed 4 bases and J shed 5 bases, with 13 bases lying between them. The CDR3 runs 13 residues. Germline-derived CDR1 and CDR2 are SGDLS and YYNGEE. The CDR3 nucleotides are TGTGCCAGCAGCCCCCCGACGGGAAACGAGCAGTACTTC. This gives the protein CASSPPTGNEQYF. The full variable domain, rest sourced from reference TRBV9 and TRBJ2-7, is DSGVTQTPKHLITATGQRVTLRCSPRSGDLSVYWYQQSLDQGLQFLIQYYNGEERAKGNILERFSAQQFPDLHSELNLSSLELGDSALYFCASSPPTGNEQYFGPGTRLTVT.

The CDR3 coding sequence is TGTGCCAGCAGCGTAGGATGGCAGGGGGGCTACGAGCAGTACTTC. Protein sequence: CASSVGWQGGYEQYF. The V gene is TRBV9, the J gene TRBJ2-7; perhaps TRBD1 as D (7 bases). Trimming took 0 bases from V and 3 from J, leaving 13 bases between them. The CDR3 length is 15 residues. The V gene's germline CDR1 is SGDLS and CDR2 YYNGEE.

The CDR3 spells CASSPAEGSTNTQYF. The CDR3 nucleotides read TGTGCCAGCAGCCCGGCGGAGGGCAGCACGAATACGCAGTATTTT. V and J are TRBV4-2 and TRBJ2-3; tentative D call: TRBD2 (6 bases). With 4 bases removed from V and 7 bases from J, the gap between germline ends came to 18 bases. CDR3 length: 15 amino acids. Germline CDR1 reads LGHNA; CDR2 reads YNFKEQ.

The rearrangement joins TRBV27 to TRBJ2-2; either TRBD1 or TRBD2 may supply D (5 bases each). V was cut by 5 bases and J by 6 bases, with 10 bases left in between. In germline, CDR1 is MNHEY, CDR2 SMNVEV (reference sequence). The CDR3 sequence is 13 residues long. CDR3 DNA: TGTGCCAGCAGTGTAAGGGACGCCGGGGAGCTGTTTTTT. Translating it yields CASSVRDAGELFF.

This chain connects TRBV19 to TRBJ2-3; D gene unclear. Germline V lookup: CDR1 LNHDA, CDR2 SQIVND (reference sequence). This CDR3 comprises 13 residues. V lost 7 bases, J lost 6 bases, and 14 bases lay in between. DNA of the CDR3: TGTGCCAGTACCCCCCGACCCAGGGATACGCAGTATTTT. The encoded protein is CASTPRPRDTQYF.

This clone has only a few counts. This sequence joins TRBV9 and TRBJ1-1; the D gene is possibly TRBD1 (5 bases). V was pared by 0 bases and J by 8 bases, with 11 bases between. CDR3 length: 13 residues. Germline V gene data show CDR1 as SGDLS and CDR2 as YYNGEE. DNA for the CDR3: TGTGCCAGCAGCGTAGCTCAGGGTTTGGAAGCTTTCTTT. This translates into CASSVAQGLEAFF.

The chain uses TRBV6-5 and TRBJ2-7; D might be TRBD1 or TRBD2, each matching 6 bases. V lost 2 bases and J lost 5, with 10 bases in between. From germline, CDR1 is MNHEY and CDR2 SVGAGI. The CDR3 is 13 amino acids. CDR3: CASSYGGPHEQYF. The CDR3 DNA sequence: TGTGCCAGCAGTTACGGGGGGCCTCACGAGCAGTACTTC.

Turning to this clone: Other DNA sequences within the sample encode an identical CDR3. The chain employs TRBV27 and TRBJ1-1, with 9 bases that match TRBD1. The CDR3 is 14 residues long. Germline assignment: CDR1 MNHEY and CDR2 SMNVEV (reference sequence). Losses at the gene ends were 6 bases for V and 2 bases for J; bases not matched to a gene: 4. The CDR3 protein is CASRLQGANTEAFF. CDR3 nucleotides: TGTGCCAGCAGACTACAGGGGGCCAACACTGAAGCTTTCTTT.